These 21 T cell receptor beta chains originate from one sample sequenced in a study of T cell repertoires in cytomegalovirus infection. TCRdb reprocessed the reads via MiXCR and lists one record per CDR3 protein. The top ten hold around 13% of the sample, which has fewer than 550,000 distinct CDR3 sequences, roughly 29% seen once. Material: PBMCs. The source of these receptors is a human donor in good health (CMV status not recorded). Some clones in this sample may be carry-over from other donors' samples.

The chain links TRBV30 to TRBJ1-1; D is uncertain. CDR1 is GTSNPN and CDR2 is SVGIG in the germline V gene (reference sequence). V shed 0 bases and J shed 1 base, with 6 bases lying between them. The CDR3 loop spans 13 amino acids. The CDR3 DNA sequence: TGTGCCTGGAGTGTACGCGGGAACACTGAAGCTTTCTTT. Its translation: CAWSVRGNTEAFF.

Only a few counts were recorded for this clonotype. The chain is built from TRBV11-3 and TRBJ1-5, with TRBD1 as a possible D gene (6 bases). This CDR3 has 13 residues. The V end lost 5 bases, the J end lost 6 bases, and 11 bases lay between the germline ends. The V gene's germline CDR1 is SGHNT and CDR2 YENEEA. The CDR3 loop is CASSPDSSQPQHF. The CDR3 DNA reads as TGTGCCAGCAGCCCGGACAGTTCTCAGCCCCAGCATTTT.

This clonotype was counted only a few times. V usage is TRBV7-6 and J usage is TRBJ2-2; TRBD2 matches 11 bases. Germline-derived CDR1 and CDR2 are SGHVS and FNYEAQ. V was pared by 5 bases and J by 4 bases, with 6 bases of the junction left unmatched. The CDR3 runs to 16 residues. The CDR3 reads CASSVSGRASTGELFF. CDR3 nucleotides: TGTGCCAGCAGCGTTAGCGGGAGGGCCTCCACCGGGGAGCTGTTTTTT.

This clonotype has ten or more counts. This chain joins TRBV7-2 and TRBJ2-3, with D possibly being TRBD1 (6 bases). Germline CDR1 and CDR2: SGHTA and FQGNSA. The V end was cut by 7 bases, the J end by 8 bases, with 19 bases between. The CDR3 is made up of 14 amino acids. Here the CDR3 DNA reads TGTGCCAGCACCCCGCGGGCCCAAGGGGGTACGCAGTATTTT. Encoded protein: CASTPRAQGGTQYF.

The chain employs TRBV19 and TRBJ1-2; D uncertain. The germline V gene encodes CDR1 LNHDA and CDR2 SQIVND (reference sequence). The CDR3 is made up of 15 amino acids. V gave up 2 bases and J gave up 4 bases, with 14 bases separating them. The CDR3: CASSIRVEDSYGYTF. In nucleotides, the CDR3 is TGTGCCAGTAGTATACGGGTCGAAGATTCCTATGGCTACACCTTC.

This clonotype came up a few times. This chain uses TRBV7-9 with TRBJ1-4; TRBD1 agrees at 10 bases. The V gene end was trimmed by 4 bases and the J gene end by 15 bases; junction bases not matched to a gene: 14. This CDR3 comprises 15 residues. Per the germline V gene, CDR1 is SEHNR and CDR2 is FQNEAQ (reference sequence). CDR3 amino acids: CASSSGTGAERGVFF. As DNA, the CDR3 is TGTGCCAGCAGCTCCGGGACAGGGGCTGAGAGAGGAGTGTTTTTT.

Only a few counts were recorded for this clonotype. V usage is TRBV7-2 and J usage is TRBJ1-2, with D perhaps TRBD1 (6 bases). The CDR3 is 14 amino acids. CDR1 and CDR2 (germline): SGHTA, FQGNSA. V was clipped by 5 bases and J by 4 bases, with 14 bases between them. CDR3 coding DNA: TGTGCCAGCAGCCCACAGGGTGAGGGCTATGGCTACACCTTC. Its protein is CASSPQGEGYGYTF.

This clonotype was seen a few times. V gene TRBV6-5 combines with J gene TRBJ2-1, with TRBD2 identical over 11 bases. Losses at the gene ends were 7 bases for V and 8 bases for J; bases not matched to a gene: 10. CDR1 is MNHEY, CDR2 SVGAGI, per germline. This CDR3 has 15 amino acids. The DNA of the CDR3 is TGTGCCAGCACCATTAGCGGGAGGGCCCTCGATGAGCAGTTCTTC. Residues: CASTISGRALDEQFF.

This clonotype was counted a single time. The rearrangement uses TRBV12-3 or TRBV12-4 and TRBJ1-2, with 8 bases fitting TRBD1. The CDR3 runs to 14 residues. V trimming: 5 bases; J trimming: 3 bases; junction bases outside the gene matches: 5. In DNA, the CDR3 is TGTGCCAGCAGTACTCGACAGGGGTACTATGGCTACACCTTC. Translated: CASSTRQGYYGYTF.

The gene calls are TRBV12-3 or TRBV12-4 and TRBJ2-1, with D perhaps matching TRBD1 or TRBD2 (5 bases each). V lost 6 bases and J 8 bases, leaving 11 bases between the germline ends. The CDR3 loop spans 12 amino acids. The CDR3 DNA sequence: TGTGCCAGCAGGGACTTGGGGCATGAGCAGTTCTTC. Its translation: CASRDLGHEQFF.

The rearrangement joins TRBV19 to TRBJ2-1; TRBD2 agrees at 11 bases. There are 17 residues in the CDR3. Germline assignment: CDR1 LNHDA and CDR2 SQIVND (reference sequence). V trimming: 5 bases; J trimming: 7 bases; junction bases outside the gene matches: 13. The CDR3 region is CASSGFVSGRVMNEQFF. CDR3 nucleotide sequence: TGTGCCAGTAGTGGTTTCGTTAGCGGGAGGGTTATGAATGAGCAGTTCTTC.

This clonotype was observed many times. The chain employs TRBV6-1 and TRBJ2-4; D is undetermined. V dropped 3 bases and J dropped 0 bases, with 3 bases sitting between them. Germline loops: CDR1 MNHNS, CDR2 SASEGT. This CDR3 comprises 13 residues. CDR3 sequence: CASSETAKNIQYF. For the CDR3, the DNA is TGTGCCAGCAGTGAGACAGCCAAAAACATTCAGTACTTC.

V usage is TRBV19 and J usage is TRBJ2-1; D is undetermined. Germline V gives CDR1 LNHDA, CDR2 SQIVND (reference sequence). CDR3 length equals 15 residues. V was trimmed by 5 bases and J by 5 bases, leaving 16 bases between them. CDR3 loop: CASSVQSPNDNEQFF. CDR3 DNA: TGTGCCAGTAGTGTACAGAGTCCTAATGACAATGAGCAGTTCTTC.

The chain joins TRBV6-2 or TRBV6-3 to TRBJ2-7; 8 nucleotides line up with TRBD2. The CDR3 runs 14 residues. Germline CDR1 reads MNHEY; CDR2 reads SVGEGT. V shed 2 bases, J shed 3 bases, and the junction held 3 bases outside the gene matches. The CDR3, as DNA: TGTGCCAGCAGTTACGGTAGCGGGAACTACGAGCAGTACGTC. It specifies CASSYGSGNYEQYV.

A few counts support this clonotype. The gene calls are TRBV7-2 and TRBJ2-2; 12 bases map to TRBD1. The CDR3 contains 17 residues. CDR1 and CDR2 from the germline V gene are SGHTA and FQGNSA. V shed 10 bases, J shed 0 bases, and the junction held 9 bases outside the gene matches. CDR3 coding DNA: TGTGCCACAAACCGGGGACAGGGGGCCTCGAACACCGGGGAGCTGTTTTTT. Its translation: CATNRGQGASNTGELFF.

The chain is built from TRBV19 and TRBJ2-1, with 7 bases lining up with TRBD1. CDR1 and CDR2 from the germline V gene are LNHDA and SQIVND (reference sequence). With V trimmed by 3 bases and J by 2 bases, 4 bases remained unmatched. This CDR3 is built from 15 residues. The CDR3 sequence: CASSIYRGPYNEQFF. Here the CDR3 DNA reads TGTGCCAGTAGTATTTACAGGGGTCCCTACAATGAGCAGTTCTTC.

The rearrangement joins TRBV29-1 to TRBJ2-7, with D possibly matching TRBD2 (6 bases). Trimming removed 7 bases from V and 0 bases from J, with 16 bases in between. Looked up from germline, CDR1 is SQVTM and CDR2 is ANQGSEA. This CDR3 region has 14 residues. CDR3 in amino acids: CSARLAASSYEQYF. The CDR3 region has the DNA TGCAGCGCCCGCTTAGCGGCTAGCTCCTACGAGCAGTACTTC.

A single count supports this clonotype. The V gene is TRBV7-2, the J gene TRBJ2-1; possibly TRBD1 for D (5 bases). The V gene's germline CDR1 is SGHTA and CDR2 FQGNSA. Trimming took off 4 bases at V and 2 bases at J, with 9 bases between the two ends. The CDR3 runs to 14 residues. CDR3: CASSSRATYNEQFF. CDR3 DNA sequence: TGTGCCAGCAGCTCCAGGGCAACCTACAATGAGCAGTTCTTC.

This clonotype appeared a few times. This chain joins TRBV18 and TRBJ1-1, with D possibly being TRBD1 (6 bases). V was pared by 6 bases and J by 0 bases, with 14 bases between. This CDR3 is built from 15 residues. The germline V gene encodes CDR1 KGHSH and CDR2 LQKENI. CDR3 sequence (DNA): TGTGCCAGCTCCCGACAGGATACGATGAACACTGAAGCTTTCTTT. Encoded protein: CASSRQDTMNTEAFF.

The V call is TRBV29-1, the J call TRBJ2-5, with D possibly TRBD2 on 5 matching bases. The CDR3 runs to 12 residues. V dropped 8 bases and J dropped 4 bases, with 14 bases sitting between them. The germline gives CDR1 SQVTM, CDR2 ANQGSEA. For the CDR3, the DNA is TGCAGCATATCTGGGAGCGGAGAGACCCAGTACTTC. Translated, it gives CSISGSGETQYF.

In this sample, this clonotype turned up many times. The V and J genes are TRBV12-3 or TRBV12-4 and TRBJ2-7; TRBD2 aligns across 9 bases. Unmatched junction bases numbered 12, after V lost 4 bases and J lost 5 bases. The CDR3 has 16 amino acids. CDR3: CASSSPIAGVRNEQYF. In nucleotides, the CDR3 is TGTGCCAGCAGTTCCCCTATAGCGGGAGTCCGGAACGAGCAGTACTTC.